The 13 T cell receptor beta chains given below trace back to one sample, sequenced in a study of blood T cell repertoires in COVID-19. This table comes from immunoSEQ multiplex PCR, and its TCRdb copy is limited to in-frame clones, with some not included. The sample carries some 130,000 clones, about nine tenths recorded once. Sequences were obtained from PBMCs or T cells enriched from blood (not recorded which). The receptors shown here come from a man between 45 and 60 years old who had recovered from COVID-19.

The chain links TRBV9 to TRBJ1-1, with TRBD1 as a possible D gene (6 bases). The germline V gene has CDR1 SGDLS and CDR2 YYNGEE. This CDR3 is built from 16 residues. The ends were cut back, 3 bases at V and 4 bases at J, with 19 bases in the middle. The CDR3 sequence: CASSARPQGPGTEAFF. For the CDR3, the DNA is TGTGCCAGCAGCGCTAGGCCTCAGGGGCCGGGCACTGAAGCTTTCTTT.

V and J are TRBV28 and TRBJ2-7; 10 nucleotides match TRBD2. This CDR3 is 17 amino acids long. Trimming cost V 2 bases and J 2 bases; bases outside gene matches: 9. Germline V gene sequence: CDR1 MDHEN, CDR2 SYDVKM. CDR3 sequence reads: CASSLGQWLAGAYEQYV. CDR3 DNA: TGTGCCAGCAGTTTAGGTCAATGGCTAGCGGGGGCCTACGAGCAGTACGTC.

This chain links TRBV21-1 with TRBJ1-6; the DNA was not used to check the table's D call, TRBD1. TRBV21-1 is labeled a pseudogene. The CDR3 covers 18 residues. The CDR3 is CASSNTGGSTWNNSPLHF. DNA for the CDR3: TGTGCCAGCAGCAATACAGGGGGTTCGACCTGGAATAATTCACCCCTCCACTTT.

This chain's CDR3 is CASSFGVSGETQYF. CDR3 in DNA: TGCGCCAGCAGCTTCGGGGTTAGCGGGGAGACCCAGTACTTC. V and J are TRBV5-1 and TRBJ2-5; 7 bases fit TRBD2. J was trimmed by 5 bases and V by 2 bases; bases with no gene match: 6. The CDR3 covers 14 residues. Germline CDR1 and CDR2: SGHRS and YFSETQ. The full variable domain, its missing parts supplied by reference TRBV5-1 and TRBJ2-5, is KAGVTQTPRYLIKTRGQQVTLSCSPISGHRSVSWYQQTPGQGLQFLFEYFSETQRNKGNFPGRFSGRQFSNSRSEMNVSTLELGDSALYLCASSFGVSGETQYFGPGTRLLVL.

The CDR3 loop reads CASSLRAGVRTEAFF. As DNA, the CDR3 is TGTGCCAGCAGCTTACGGGCAGGGGTCAGGACTGAAGCTTTCTTT. This sequence joins TRBV7-9 and TRBJ1-1; the D gene is possibly TRBD1 (6 bases). The germline V gene has CDR1 SEHNR and CDR2 FQNEAQ (reference sequence). The CDR3 is 15 amino acids. Deletions cut 2 bases from V and 5 bases from J, with 15 bases between.

CDR3 sequence: CASSLNMDTPLGYGYTF. CDR3 coding DNA: TGTGCCAGCAGCTTAAACATGGACACCCCACTCGGCTATGGCTACACCTTC. The V gene is TRBV7-8, the J gene TRBJ1-2; a weak D match, TRBD1 (5 bases). Germline CDR1 SGHVS, CDR2 FQNEAQ. Trimming left V 2 bases short and J 4 bases short, with 20 bases between. The CDR3 covers 17 residues.

The J gene is TRBJ1-6, the V gene TRBV19; 7 nucleotides line up with TRBD1. V lost 6 bases, J lost 5 bases, and 7 bases stayed unmatched. The CDR3 runs 15 residues. The V gene's germline CDR1 is LNHDA and CDR2 SQIVND (reference sequence). In nucleotides, the CDR3 is TGTGCCAGTAGGGCCGGGACAGCACATAATTCACCCCTCCACTTT. Its protein is CASRAGTAHNSPLHF.

The rearrangement links TRBV4-3 to TRBJ2-2, with D possibly matching TRBD2 (5 bases). The V end lost 3 bases, the J end lost 1 base, and 6 bases lay between the germline ends. CDR3 length: 14 residues. Germline V lookup: CDR1 LGHNA, CDR2 YSLEER. The CDR3 region has the DNA TGCGCCAGCAGCCAGGGGAGGAACACCGGGGAGCTGTTTTTT. Amino acid sequence: CASSQGRNTGELFF.

V gene TRBV3-1 (or the pseudogene TRBV3-2) combines with J gene TRBJ1-2; D unresolved. The germline gives CDR1 LGHDT, CDR2 YNNKEL (reference sequence). The CDR3 has 15 amino acids. Trimming left V 4 bases short and J 3 bases short, with 15 bases between. CDR3 DNA: TGTGCCAGCAGCCGCAGCGAGGGTTTCCACTATGGCTACACCTTC. Protein product: CASSRSEGFHYGYTF.

The chain uses TRBV28 and TRBJ1-6; weak D call: TRBD1 (6 bases). Looked up from germline, CDR1 is MDHEN and CDR2 is SYDVKM. CDR3 length equals 13 residues. Trimming left V 7 bases short and J 15 bases short, with 19 bases between. The DNA for the CDR3 is TGTGCCAGCACTCGAAAGGTGGGGGCAGGCCTCCACTTT. This sequence encodes CASTRKVGAGLHF.

V usage is TRBV7-3 and J usage is TRBJ2-5; D might be TRBD2 (5 bases). Germline V gives CDR1 SGHTA, CDR2 FQGTGA. This CDR3 region has 16 residues. V shed 1 base and J shed 1 base, with 13 bases lying between them. The CDR3 reads CASSLMAGTGQETQYF. CDR3 sequence (DNA): TGTGCCAGCAGCTTAATGGCGGGTACTGGCCAAGAGACCCAGTACTTC.

This chain uses TRBV5-4 with TRBJ2-2; 10 bases agree with TRBD1. With 4 bases clipped from V and 6 bases from J, the junction kept 6 bases outside the gene matches. The CDR3 has 15 residues. The germline V gene encodes CDR1 SGHNT and CDR2 YYREEE (reference sequence). The DNA of the CDR3 is TGTGCCAGCAGCGCGACAGGGGGCGGACCCGGGGAGCTGTTTTTT. Encoded protein: CASSATGGGPGELFF.

The chain combines TRBV4-3 with TRBJ2-2; TRBD2 aligns across 9 bases. The CDR3 is 16 amino acids. The trim removed 2 bases at V and 0 bases at J, leaving 1 base unmatched. Germline CDR1 LGHNA, CDR2 YSLEER. CDR3 nucleotides: TGCGCCAGCAGCCAAATAGCGGGGGCGAACACCGGGGAGCTGTTTTTT. Translated, it gives CASSQIAGANTGELFF.